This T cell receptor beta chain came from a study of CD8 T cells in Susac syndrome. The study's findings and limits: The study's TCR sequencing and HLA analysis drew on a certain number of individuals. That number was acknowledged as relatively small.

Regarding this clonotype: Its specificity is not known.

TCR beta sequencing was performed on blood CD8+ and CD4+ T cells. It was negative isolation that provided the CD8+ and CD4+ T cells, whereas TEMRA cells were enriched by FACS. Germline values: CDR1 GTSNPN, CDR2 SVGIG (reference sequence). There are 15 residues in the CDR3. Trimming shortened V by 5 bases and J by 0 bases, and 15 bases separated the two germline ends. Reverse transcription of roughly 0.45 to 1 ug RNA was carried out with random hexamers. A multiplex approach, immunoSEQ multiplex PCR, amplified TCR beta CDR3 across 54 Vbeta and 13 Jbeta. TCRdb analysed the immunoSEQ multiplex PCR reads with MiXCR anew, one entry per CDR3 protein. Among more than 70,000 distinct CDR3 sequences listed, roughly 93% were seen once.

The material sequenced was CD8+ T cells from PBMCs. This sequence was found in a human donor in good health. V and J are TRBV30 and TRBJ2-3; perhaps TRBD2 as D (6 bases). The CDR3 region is CAWEVAGTSTDTQYF. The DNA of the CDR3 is TGTGCCTGGGAGGTCGCTGGGACTAGCACAGATACGCAGTATTTT. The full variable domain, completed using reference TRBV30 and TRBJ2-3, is SQTIHQWPATLVQPVGSPLSLECTVEGTSNPNLYWYRQAAGRGLQLLFYSVGIGQISSEVPQNLSASRPQDRQFILSSKKLLLSDSGFYLCAWEVAGTSTDTQYFGPGTRLTVL.